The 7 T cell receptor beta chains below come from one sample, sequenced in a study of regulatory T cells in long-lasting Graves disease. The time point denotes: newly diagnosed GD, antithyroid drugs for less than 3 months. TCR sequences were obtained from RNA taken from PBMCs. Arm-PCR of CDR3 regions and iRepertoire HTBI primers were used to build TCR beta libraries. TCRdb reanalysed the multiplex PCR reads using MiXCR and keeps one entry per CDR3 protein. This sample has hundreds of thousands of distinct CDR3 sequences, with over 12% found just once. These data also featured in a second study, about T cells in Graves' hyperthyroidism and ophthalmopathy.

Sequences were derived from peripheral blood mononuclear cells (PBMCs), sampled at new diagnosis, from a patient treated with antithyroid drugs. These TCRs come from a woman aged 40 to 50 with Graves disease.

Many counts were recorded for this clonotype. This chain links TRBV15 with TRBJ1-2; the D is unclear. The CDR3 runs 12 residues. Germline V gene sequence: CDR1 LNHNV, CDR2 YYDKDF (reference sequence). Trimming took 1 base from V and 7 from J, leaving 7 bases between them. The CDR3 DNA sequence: TGTGCCACCAGCAGAGCCACTTCTGGCTACACCTTC. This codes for CATSRATSGYTF.

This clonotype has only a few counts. The CDR3 DNA sequence: TGTGCCAGCAGCTTAATTAGTGCGGAAAGAGACGAGCAGTACTTC. Translated: CASSLISAERDEQYF. This chain uses TRBV5-6 with TRBJ2-7, with D hard to call. CDR1 is SGHDT, CDR2 YYEEEE, per germline. V was pared by 2 bases and J by 5 bases, with 17 bases between. The CDR3 is 15 residues long.

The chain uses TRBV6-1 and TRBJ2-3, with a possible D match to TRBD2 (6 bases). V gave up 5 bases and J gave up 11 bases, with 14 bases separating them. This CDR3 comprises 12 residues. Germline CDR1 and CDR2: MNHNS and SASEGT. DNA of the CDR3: TGTGCCAGCAGTCCGGAGGGCCTTGGGCAGTATTTT. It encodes CASSPEGLGQYF.

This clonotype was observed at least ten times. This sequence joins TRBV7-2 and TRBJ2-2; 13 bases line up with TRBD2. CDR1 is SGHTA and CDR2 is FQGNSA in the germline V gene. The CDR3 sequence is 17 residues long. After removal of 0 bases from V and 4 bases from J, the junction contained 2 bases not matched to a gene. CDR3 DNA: TGTGCCAGCAGCTTAGCGGGACTAGCGGGAAGCACCGGGGAGCTGTTTTTT. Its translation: CASSLAGLAGSTGELFF.

CDR3 nucleotides: TGTGCCACGACAGGACTAGCGGGAGGTGGTACAGATACGCAGTATTTT. As protein: CATTGLAGGGTDTQYF. The gene calls are TRBV3-1 and TRBJ2-3; 14 nucleotides agree with TRBD2. Germline CDR1 is LGHDT and CDR2 is YNNKEL (reference sequence). CDR3 length: 16 residues. Trimming removed 10 bases from V and 3 bases from J; junction bases left unmatched: 9.

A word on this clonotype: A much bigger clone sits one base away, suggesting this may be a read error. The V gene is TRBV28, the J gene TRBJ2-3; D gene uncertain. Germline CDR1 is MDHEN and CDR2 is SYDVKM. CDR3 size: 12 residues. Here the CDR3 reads CANSRPADTQYF. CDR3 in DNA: TGTGCCAACAGTCGCCCGGCGGATACGCAGTATTTT. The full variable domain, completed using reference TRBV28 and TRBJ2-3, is DVKVTQSSRYLVKRTGEKVFLECVQDMDHENMFWYRQDPGLGLRLIYFSYDVKMKEKGDIPEGYSVSREKKERFSLILESASTNQTSMYLCANSRPADTQYFGPGTRLTVL.

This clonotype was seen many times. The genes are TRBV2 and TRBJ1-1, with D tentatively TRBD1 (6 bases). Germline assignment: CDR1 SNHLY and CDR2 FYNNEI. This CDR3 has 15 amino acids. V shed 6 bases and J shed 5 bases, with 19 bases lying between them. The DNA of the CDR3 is TGTGCCAGCAGGGGGGACACCCTACGAAGAACTGAAGCTTTCTTT. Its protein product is CASRGDTLRRTEAFF.